This entry lists 26 T cell receptor beta chains sequenced from one sample in a study of beta chain features in type 1 diabetes. Investigators reverse transcribed all isolated RNA, so they sequenced expressed TCRB transcripts. TCRdb's table, derived via immunoSEQ multiplex PCR, lists solely in-frame clones and lacks some. The table has a few hundred thousand clones, roughly 30% seen once. Material for sequencing was central memory CD4+ T cells from blood. These TCRs come from a young man in good health.

This clone was seen a handful of times. The V and J genes are TRBV30 and TRBJ2-5; TRBD2 is a possible D gene (6 bases). Germline CDR1 and CDR2: GTSNPN and SVGIG (reference sequence). The V end lost 3 bases, the J end lost 9 bases, and 20 bases lay between the germline ends. CDR3 size: 14 residues. In DNA form, the CDR3 reads TGTGCCTGGAGACGGACTACCGGGTCTGTGGCCCAGTACTTC. Translated, it gives CAWRRTTGSVAQYF.

The chain combines TRBV9 with TRBJ2-5; D is ambiguous. Trimming took off 0 bases at V and 2 bases at J, with 11 bases between the two ends. The CDR3 is made up of 15 amino acids. CDR1 SGDLS and CDR2 YYNGEE come from the germline V gene. Written as DNA, the CDR3 is TGTGCCAGCAGCGTAGGGACGCTCGCACAAGAGACCCAGTACTTC. Encoded protein: CASSVGTLAQETQYF.

V usage is TRBV5-1 and J usage is TRBJ2-5, with D possibly TRBD2 on 7 matching bases. The germline V and J ends were trimmed by 2 bases and 2 bases, with 19 bases remaining between them. Germline values: CDR1 SGHRS, CDR2 YFSETQ. This CDR3 spans 17 amino acids. The CDR3 loop is CASSLASGARGQETQYF. CDR3 coding DNA: TGCGCCAGCAGCTTAGCCTCGGGGGCGCGGGGGCAAGAGACCCAGTACTTC.

This sequence joins TRBV29-1 and TRBJ1-5, with 9 bases that match TRBD1. The V segment lost 6 bases and the J segment 0 bases; nucleotides outside the gene matches: 3. Germline CDR1 is SQVTM and CDR2 is ANQGSEA. CDR3 length: 14 residues. CDR3 residues: CSVRTGDSNQPQHF. CDR3 nucleotide sequence: TGCAGCGTCCGGACAGGGGATAGCAATCAGCCCCAGCATTTT.

This clone has a count of ten or more. The chain has TRBV7-8 and TRBJ1-5; tentatively, D is TRBD1 (5 bases). V was cut by 6 bases and J by 0 bases, with 9 bases left in between. The V gene's germline CDR1 is SGHVS and CDR2 FQNEAQ. CDR3 size: 14 residues. This CDR3 is CASRLGASNQPQHF. The CDR3 DNA sequence: TGTGCCAGCAGACTCGGGGCTAGCAATCAGCCCCAGCATTTT.

The CDR3 here is CASSQDPYSGSPKNIQYF. The CDR3 DNA sequence: TGCGCCAGCAGCCAAGATCCCTATAGCGGGAGCCCCAAAAACATTCAGTACTTC. The chain combines TRBV4-3 with TRBJ2-4; 9 nucleotides agree with TRBD2. This CDR3 spans 18 amino acids. In germline, CDR1 is LGHNA, CDR2 YSLEER. V shed 0 bases, J shed 2 bases, and the junction held 8 bases outside the gene matches.

The rearrangement uses TRBV16 and TRBJ2-7; 8 bases are a match to TRBD2. CDR1 KGHSY and CDR2 FQNENV come from the germline V gene. V dropped 0 bases and J dropped 5; count of bases not matched to a gene: 3. CDR3 length equals 14 residues. CDR3 sequence (DNA): TGTGCCAGCAGCCAATCTCGGGGGGGTAACGAGCAGTACTTC. Protein sequence: CASSQSRGGNEQYF.

The chain is built from TRBV30 and TRBJ2-1, with TRBD1 matching 10 bases. The CDR3 is 14 amino acids. The junction had 4 bases not matched to a gene; V was cut back by 3 bases and J by 5 bases. From germline, CDR1 is GTSNPN and CDR2 SVGIG (reference sequence). The CDR3 loop is CAWSKGQGDNEQFF. For the CDR3, the DNA is TGTGCCTGGAGCAAAGGACAGGGGGACAATGAGCAGTTCTTC.

This clone was detected only a few times. This chain links TRBV29-1 with TRBJ2-5; D remains ambiguous. Looked up from germline, CDR1 is SQVTM and CDR2 is ANQGSEA. V lost 3 bases and J 4 bases, leaving 9 bases between the germline ends. CDR3 size: 12 residues. As DNA, the CDR3 is TGCAGCGTTGAGCTGGGTTTAGAGACCCAGTACTTC. Its protein is CSVELGLETQYF. Complete variable domain (other parts from reference TRBV29-1 and TRBJ2-5): SAVISQKPSRDICQRGTSLTIQCQVDSQVTMMFWYRQQPGQSLTLIATANQGSEATYESGFVIDKFPISRPNLTFSTLTVSNMSPEDSSIYLCSVELGLETQYFGPGTRLLVL.

This clone was picked up a small number of times. V and J are TRBV25-1 and TRBJ2-1, with D perhaps matching TRBD2 (6 bases). Trimming cost V 4 bases and J 7 bases, with 14 bases left between them. This CDR3 region has 14 residues. The V gene's germline CDR1 is MGHDK and CDR2 SYGVNS. The CDR3 sequence: CASSVGREANEQFF. For the CDR3, the DNA is TGTGCCAGCAGTGTAGGAAGGGAGGCGAATGAGCAGTTCTTC.

The chain has TRBV30 and TRBJ2-6; possibly TRBD1 for D (6 bases). Trimming cost V 1 base and J 3 bases, with 10 bases left between them. CDR1 is GTSNPN, CDR2 SVGIG, per germline (reference sequence). The CDR3 length is 15 residues. CDR3 nucleotides: TGTGCCTGGAGTGGGGCAGGGGATGGGGCCAACGTCCTGACTTTC. Translated, it gives CAWSGAGDGANVLTF.

This clone was seen only a few times. The chain links TRBV7-2 to TRBJ2-4; 9 bases are a match to TRBD1. The CDR3 has 16 amino acids. V trimming: 1 base; J trimming: 6 bases; junction bases outside the gene matches: 7. The germline V gene encodes CDR1 SGHTA and CDR2 FQGNSA. CDR3 in DNA: TGTGCCAGCAGCTTAGTTGGGACAGGGCAACCAAACATTCAGTACTTC. This translates into CASSLVGTGQPNIQYF.

This rearrangement joins TRBV29-1 to TRBJ2-5; TRBD2 matches at 10 bases. V dropped 4 bases and J dropped 9; count of bases not matched to a gene: 14. Germline values: CDR1 SQVTM, CDR2 ANQGSEA. The CDR3 runs to 15 residues. Written as DNA, the CDR3 is TGCAGCGTTGCCCCCGGGACTAGCGCCCAGGTGGCCCAGTACTTC. The encoded protein is CSVAPGTSAQVAQYF.

This chain connects TRBV7-2 to TRBJ2-7; 8 bases are a match to TRBD1. The germline gives CDR1 SGHTA, CDR2 FQGNSA. Unmatched junction bases numbered 10, after V lost 6 bases and J lost 3 bases. The CDR3 covers 15 residues. The CDR3 sequence: CASSLKYGQGYEQYF. The CDR3, as DNA: TGTGCCAGCAGTCTAAAGTATGGACAGGGCTACGAGCAGTACTTC.

This rearrangement joins TRBV27 to TRBJ2-5, with D tentatively TRBD1 (6 bases). The CDR3 loop spans 13 amino acids. Germline V gene sequence: CDR1 MNHEY, CDR2 SMNVEV (reference sequence). V dropped 6 bases and J dropped 5 bases, with 13 bases sitting between them. CDR3 sequence: CASSFRGAETQYF. CDR3 DNA sequence: TGTGCCAGCAGCTTCAGGGGCGCGGAGACCCAGTACTTC.

This clone was seen more than once but under ten times. V usage is TRBV4-3 and J usage is TRBJ2-5, with 8 bases aligning to TRBD1. This CDR3 spans 15 amino acids. Germline V gene lookup returns CDR1 LGHNA and CDR2 YSLEER. V shed 2 bases, J shed 5 bases, and the junction held 7 bases outside the gene matches. CDR3 DNA: TGCGCCAGCAGCCAACTCGGACAGGGAGAGGAGACCCAGTACTTC. Translation gives CASSQLGQGEETQYF.

The chain combines TRBV29-1 with TRBJ2-5, with D unclear. The length of the CDR3 is 12 residues. CDR1 and CDR2 from the germline V gene are SQVTM and ANQGSEA. With 3 bases removed from V and 4 bases from J, the gap between germline ends came to 9 bases. CDR3 coding DNA: TGCAGCGTTGATTCGTGGGCAGAGACCCAGTACTTC. The encoded protein is CSVDSWAETQYF.

The chain links TRBV18 to TRBJ2-5, with 13 positions matching TRBD2. The CDR3 runs to 17 residues. The germline CDR1 and CDR2 sequences are KGHSH and LQKENI. Unmatched junction bases numbered 10, after V lost 4 bases and J lost 5 bases. The CDR3 DNA reads TGTGCCAGCTCACACTCCGGGACTAGCGGGAAGTGGGAGACCCAGTACTTC. Translating it yields CASSHSGTSGKWETQYF. Supplemented by reference TRBV18 and TRBJ2-5, the full variable domain reads NAGVMQNPRHLVRRRGQEARLRCSPMKGHSHVYWYRQLPEEGLKFMVYLQKENIIDESGMPKERFSAEFPKEGPSILRIQQVVRGDSAAYFCASSHSGTSGKWETQYFGPGTRLLVL.

The chain recombines TRBV5-1 with TRBJ2-3; D tentatively reads TRBD1 or TRBD2 (5 bases each). There are 15 residues in the CDR3. The germline V and J ends were trimmed by 4 bases and 4 bases, with 16 bases remaining between them. CDR1 and CDR2 (germline): SGHRS, YFSETQ. The CDR3 spells CASSPEPGTADTQYF. The CDR3, as DNA: TGCGCCAGCAGCCCTGAGCCAGGGACGGCAGATACGCAGTATTTT. Using reference TRBV5-1 and TRBJ2-3 for the parts outside the CDR3, the full variable domain is KAGVTQTPRYLIKTRGQQVTLSCSPISGHRSVSWYQQTPGQGLQFLFEYFSETQRNKGNFPGRFSGRQFSNSRSEMNVSTLELGDSALYLCASSPEPGTADTQYFGPGTRLTVL.

This clone was detected only a few times. The rearrangement joins TRBV27 to TRBJ2-5; possible D gene TRBD2, 6 bases. The germline V gene encodes CDR1 MNHEY and CDR2 SMNVEV (reference sequence). The CDR3 spans 12 residues. The ends were cut back, 4 bases at V and 7 bases at J, with 10 bases in the middle. The CDR3 sequence: CASSSGLTTQYF. In nucleotides, the CDR3 is TGTGCCAGCAGTTCGGGACTGACGACCCAGTACTTC.

A few counts support this clone. The chain is built from TRBV25-1 and TRBJ2-3; no clear D. Germline CDR1 and CDR2: MGHDK and SYGVNS. The CDR3 has 13 residues. Trimming shortened V by 6 bases and J by 0 bases, and 7 bases separated the two germline ends. Here the CDR3 DNA reads TGTGCCAGCAGGCTGGCTAGCACAGATACGCAGTATTTT. Protein product: CASRLASTDTQYF.

This sequence joins TRBV30 and TRBJ2-7; TRBD2 matches 12 bases. J was trimmed by 2 bases and V by 8 bases; bases with no gene match: 10. From germline, CDR1 is GTSNPN and CDR2 SVGIG (reference sequence). The CDR3 contains 15 residues. CDR3 region: CAGGTSGLIPYEQYF. Here the CDR3 DNA reads TGTGCCGGCGGGACTAGCGGGTTAATCCCCTACGAGCAGTACTTC.

In this sample, this clone turned up a few times. V and J are TRBV2 and TRBJ1-6; possible D gene TRBD1, 5 bases. Trimming took off 6 bases at V and 6 bases at J, with 12 bases between the two ends. This CDR3 region has 14 residues. CDR1 is SNHLY and CDR2 is FYNNEI in the germline V gene. The CDR3 sequence is CASRTGGGNSPLHF. The CDR3 region has the DNA TGTGCCAGCAGGACGGGGGGAGGTAATTCACCCCTCCACTTT. Together with reference TRBV2 and TRBJ1-6, the CDR3 gives the full variable domain: EPEVTQTPSHQVTQMGQEVILRCVPISNHLYFYWYRQILGQKVEFLVSFYNNEISEKSEIFDDQFSVERPDGSNFTLKIRSTKLEDSAMYFCASRTGGGNSPLHFGNGTRLTVT.

This clone showed up many times. This chain connects TRBV11-2 to TRBJ1-3; D is unclear. CDR1 is SGHAT and CDR2 is FQNNGV in the germline V gene. Trimming shortened V by 1 base and J by 4 bases, and 5 bases separated the two germline ends. The CDR3 sequence is 13 residues long. The CDR3 here is CASSLGSGNTIYF. CDR3 coding DNA: TGTGCCAGCAGCTTAGGTTCAGGAAACACCATATATTTT.

A word on this clone: Distinct nucleotide sequences in the sample also encode this CDR3. The chain combines TRBV30 with TRBJ1-2, with D uncertain. The CDR3 loop spans 12 amino acids. V dropped 5 bases and J dropped 2 bases, with 9 bases sitting between them. From germline, CDR1 is GTSNPN and CDR2 SVGIG (reference sequence). The DNA of the CDR3 is TGTGCCTGGGGTCGGGGAAACTATGGCTACACCTTC. Translation gives CAWGRGNYGYTF.

V gene TRBV5-6 combines with J gene TRBJ2-3, with D unclear. From germline, CDR1 is SGHDT and CDR2 YYEEEE. The CDR3 is 13 residues long. Deletions cut 0 bases from V and 6 bases from J, with 8 bases between. The CDR3 DNA follows: TGTGCCAGCAGCTTGGGGGCCTGGGATACGCAGTATTTT. This sequence encodes CASSLGAWDTQYF.